Listed below are T cell receptor beta chains from one sample, sequenced in a study of blood T cells in healthy people across ages. TCRdb analysed the 5' RACE reads with MiXCR anew, one entry per CDR3 protein. Of approximately 880,000 distinct CDR3 sequences listed, about 48% are singletons. The specimen was blood. The receptor set was obtained from a man aged 25-45 years in good health. Both conserved end residues are trimmed from each CDR3.

j_call v_call cdr3_aa
TRBJ2-7 TRBV29-1 SVVRGVSGRDNEQY
TRBJ1-5 TRBV21-1 ASSNGGTGDSNQPQH
TRBJ2-1 TRBV10-3 AITVYNEQF
TRBJ2-1 TRBV5-4 ASSQPSGVNYNEQF
TRBJ1-2 TRBV27 ASRRTGTNYGYT
TRBJ2-3 TRBV5-5 ASSSGLAATDTQY
TRBJ2-5 TRBV12-3/TRBV12-4 ASSFNSGATLGETQY
TRBJ1-2 TRBV7-2 ASSLTVEPSSMGYT
TRBJ1-2 TRBV20-1 SATTGGDYT
TRBJ2-7 TRBV4-1 ASSPPLGEYRDRDFYEQY
TRBJ2-7 TRBV4-3 ASSQESRGVSEQY
TRBJ2-7 TRBV27 ASSLSRSGGAYEQY
TRBJ2-7 TRBV7-9 AGTGRSSYEQY
TRBJ1-5 TRBV4-1 ASNSEIGQPQH
TRBJ2-7 TRBV7-9 ASSRGGHYEQY
TRBJ2-2 TRBV20-1 SARGGQGNTGELF
TRBJ2-1 TRBV3-1 ASNGQGAVNEQF
TRBJ2-3 TRBV15 ATSRDLLVPDTQY
TRBJ2-7 TRBV6-2/TRBV6-3 ASSYGGGQY
TRBJ1-2 TRBV12-3/TRBV12-4 ASSLKDSYGYT